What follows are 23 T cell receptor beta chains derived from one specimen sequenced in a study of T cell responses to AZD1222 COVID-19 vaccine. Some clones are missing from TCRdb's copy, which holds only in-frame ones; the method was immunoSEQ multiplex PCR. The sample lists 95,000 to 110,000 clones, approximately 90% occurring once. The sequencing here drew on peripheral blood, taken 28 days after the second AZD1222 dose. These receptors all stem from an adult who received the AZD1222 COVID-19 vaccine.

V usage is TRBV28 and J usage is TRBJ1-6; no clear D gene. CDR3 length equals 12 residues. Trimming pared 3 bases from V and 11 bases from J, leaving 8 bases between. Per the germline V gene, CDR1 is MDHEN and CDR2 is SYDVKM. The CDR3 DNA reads TGTGCCAGCAGTTTGGGCGCCACACCCCTCCACTTT. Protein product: CASSLGATPLHF.

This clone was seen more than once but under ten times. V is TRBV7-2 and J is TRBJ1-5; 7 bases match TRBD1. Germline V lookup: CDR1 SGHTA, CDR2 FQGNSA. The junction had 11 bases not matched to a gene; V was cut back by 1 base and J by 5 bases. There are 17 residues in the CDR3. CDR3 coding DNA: TGTGCCAGCAGCTTAGTGGCAGGGGGGTCGGGAGATCAGCCCCAGCATTTT. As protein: CASSLVAGGSGDQPQHF.

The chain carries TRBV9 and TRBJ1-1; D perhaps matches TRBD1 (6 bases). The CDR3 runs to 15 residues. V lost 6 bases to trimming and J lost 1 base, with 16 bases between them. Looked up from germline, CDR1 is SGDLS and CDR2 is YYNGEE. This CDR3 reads CASTLYQTGNTEAFF. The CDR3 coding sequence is TGTGCCAGCACCCTTTACCAGACAGGGAACACTGAAGCTTTCTTT.

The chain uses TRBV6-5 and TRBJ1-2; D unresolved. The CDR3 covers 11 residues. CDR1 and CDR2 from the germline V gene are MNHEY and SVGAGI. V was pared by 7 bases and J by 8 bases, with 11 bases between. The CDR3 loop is CASTDIGGYTF. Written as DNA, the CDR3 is TGTGCCAGCACCGACATTGGGGGCTACACCTTC.

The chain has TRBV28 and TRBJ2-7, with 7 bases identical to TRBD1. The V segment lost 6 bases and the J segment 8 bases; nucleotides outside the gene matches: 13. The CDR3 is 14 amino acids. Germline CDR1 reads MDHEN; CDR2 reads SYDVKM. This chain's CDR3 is CASSEGTAQQQQYF. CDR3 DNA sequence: TGTGCCAGCAGCGAAGGGACAGCACAACAGCAGCAGTACTTC.

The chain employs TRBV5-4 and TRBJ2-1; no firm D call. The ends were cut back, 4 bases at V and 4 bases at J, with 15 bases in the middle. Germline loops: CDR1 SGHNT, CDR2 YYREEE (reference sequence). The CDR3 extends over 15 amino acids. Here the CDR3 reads CASSPSGSPYNEQFF. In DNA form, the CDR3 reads TGTGCCAGCAGCCCCTCTGGTTCACCATACAATGAGCAGTTCTTC.

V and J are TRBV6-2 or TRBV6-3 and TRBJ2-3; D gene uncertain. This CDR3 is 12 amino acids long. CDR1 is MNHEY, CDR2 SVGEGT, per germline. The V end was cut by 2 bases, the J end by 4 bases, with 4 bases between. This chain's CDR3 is CASSYMSDTQYF. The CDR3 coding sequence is TGTGCCAGCAGTTACATGTCAGATACGCAGTATTTT.

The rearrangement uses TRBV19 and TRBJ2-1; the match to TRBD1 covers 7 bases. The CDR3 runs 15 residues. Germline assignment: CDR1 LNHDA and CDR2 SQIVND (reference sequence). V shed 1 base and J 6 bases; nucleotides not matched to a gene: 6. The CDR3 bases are TGTGCCAGTAGTATAGGGGGGACAGTCCCCAATGAGCAGTTCTTC. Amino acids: CASSIGGTVPNEQFF. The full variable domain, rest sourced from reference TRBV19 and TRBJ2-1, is DGGITQSPKYLFRKEGQNVTLSCEQNLNHDAMYWYRQDPGQGLRLIYYSQIVNDFQKGDIAEGYSVSREKKESFPLTVTSAQKNPTAFYLCASSIGGTVPNEQFFGPGTRLTVL.

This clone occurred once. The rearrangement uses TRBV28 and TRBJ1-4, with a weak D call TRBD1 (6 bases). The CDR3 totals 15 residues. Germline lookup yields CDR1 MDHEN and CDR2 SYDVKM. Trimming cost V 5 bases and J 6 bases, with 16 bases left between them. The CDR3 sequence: CASSILGAGDEKLFF. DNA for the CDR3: TGTGCCAGCAGTATCTTGGGGGCGGGGGATGAAAAACTGTTTTTT.

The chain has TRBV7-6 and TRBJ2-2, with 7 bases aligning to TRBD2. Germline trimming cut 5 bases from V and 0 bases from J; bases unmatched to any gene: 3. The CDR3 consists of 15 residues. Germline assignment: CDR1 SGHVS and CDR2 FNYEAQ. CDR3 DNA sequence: TGTGCCAGCAGCCGGGACTATTCGAACACCGGGGAGCTGTTTTTT. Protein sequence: CASSRDYSNTGELFF.

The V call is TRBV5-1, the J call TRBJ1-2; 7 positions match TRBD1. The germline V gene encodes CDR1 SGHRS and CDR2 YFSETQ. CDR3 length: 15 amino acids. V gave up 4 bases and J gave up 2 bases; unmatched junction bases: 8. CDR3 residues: CASSRAGTENYGYTF. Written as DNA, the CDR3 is TGCGCCAGCAGCAGGGCCGGGACAGAAAACTATGGCTACACCTTC.

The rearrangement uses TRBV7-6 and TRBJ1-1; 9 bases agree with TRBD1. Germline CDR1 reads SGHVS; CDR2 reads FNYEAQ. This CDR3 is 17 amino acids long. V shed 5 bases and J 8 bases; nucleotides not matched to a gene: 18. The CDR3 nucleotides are TGTGCCAGCAGCCCCCCCGGGACAGGGACCGGGGTAAGAGAAGCTTTCTTT. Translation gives CASSPPGTGTGVREAFF.

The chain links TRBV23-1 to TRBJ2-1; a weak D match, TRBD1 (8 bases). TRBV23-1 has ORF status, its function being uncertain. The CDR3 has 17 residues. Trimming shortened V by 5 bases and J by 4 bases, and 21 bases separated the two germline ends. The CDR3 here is CASSGQGLTLNYNEQFF. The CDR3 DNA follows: TGCGCCAGCAGTGGACAGGGACTAACACTAAATTACAATGAGCAGTTCTTC.

For the CDR3, the DNA is TGTGCCAGCTCACCGAACAGGGGGCTCTTTAGTGACATTCAGTACTTC. Protein sequence: CASSPNRGLFSDIQYF. V is TRBV18 and J is TRBJ2-4; 9 bases match TRBD1. In germline, CDR1 is KGHSH, CDR2 LQKENI. This CDR3 is 16 amino acids long. The ends lost 3 bases at V and 8 bases at J; junction bases unmatched: 11. Together with reference TRBV18 and TRBJ2-4, the CDR3 gives the full variable domain: NAGVMQNPRHLVRRRGQEARLRCSPMKGHSHVYWYRQLPEEGLKFMVYLQKENIIDESGMPKERFSAEFPKEGPSILRIQQVVRGDSAAYFCASSPNRGLFSDIQYFGAGTRLSVL.

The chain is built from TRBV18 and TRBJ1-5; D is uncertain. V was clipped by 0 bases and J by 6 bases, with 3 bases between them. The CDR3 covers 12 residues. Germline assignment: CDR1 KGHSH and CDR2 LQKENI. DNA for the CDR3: TGTGCCAGCTCACCACCGAGTCAGCCCCAGCATTTT. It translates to CASSPPSQPQHF.

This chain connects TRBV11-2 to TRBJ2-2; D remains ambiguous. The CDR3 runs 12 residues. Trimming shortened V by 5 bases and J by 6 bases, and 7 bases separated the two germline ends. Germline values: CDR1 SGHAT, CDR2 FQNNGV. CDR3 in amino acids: CASSLPPGELFF. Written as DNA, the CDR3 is TGTGCCAGCAGCCTTCCCCCCGGGGAGCTGTTTTTT.

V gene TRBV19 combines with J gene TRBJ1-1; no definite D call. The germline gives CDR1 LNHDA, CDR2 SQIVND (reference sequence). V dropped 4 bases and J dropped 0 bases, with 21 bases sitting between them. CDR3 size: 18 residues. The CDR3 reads CASSKPPAERTMNTEAFF. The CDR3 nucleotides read TGTGCCAGTAGTAAACCCCCGGCCGAAAGGACCATGAACACTGAAGCTTTCTTT.

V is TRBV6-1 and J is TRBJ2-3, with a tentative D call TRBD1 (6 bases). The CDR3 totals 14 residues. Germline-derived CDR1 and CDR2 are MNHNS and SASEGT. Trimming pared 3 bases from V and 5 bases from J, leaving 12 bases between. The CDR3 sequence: CASSESTGRDTQYF. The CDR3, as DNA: TGTGCCAGCAGTGAGTCCACAGGGAGAGATACGCAGTATTTT.

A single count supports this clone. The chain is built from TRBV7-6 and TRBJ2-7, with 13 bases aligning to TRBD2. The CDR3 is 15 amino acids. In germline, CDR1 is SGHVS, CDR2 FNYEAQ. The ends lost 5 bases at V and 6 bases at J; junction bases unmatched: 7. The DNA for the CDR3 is TGTGCCAGCAGCCCAGGGACTAGCGGGGCGAGCGAGCAGTACTTC. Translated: CASSPGTSGASEQYF.

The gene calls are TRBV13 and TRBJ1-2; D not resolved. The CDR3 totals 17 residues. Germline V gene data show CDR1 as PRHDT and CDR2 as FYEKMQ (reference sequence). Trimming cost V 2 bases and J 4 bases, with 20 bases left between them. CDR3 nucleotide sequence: TGTGCCAGCAGCTTACATTATGGTGGGTCGGGAGGCTATGGCTACACCTTC. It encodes CASSLHYGGSGGYGYTF.

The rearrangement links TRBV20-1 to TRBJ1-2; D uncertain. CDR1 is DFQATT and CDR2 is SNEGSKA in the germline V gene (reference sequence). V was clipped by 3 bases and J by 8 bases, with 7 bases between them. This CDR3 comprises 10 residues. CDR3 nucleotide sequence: TGCAGTGCTAGTATAGAGGGCTACACCTTC. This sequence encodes CSASIEGYTF.

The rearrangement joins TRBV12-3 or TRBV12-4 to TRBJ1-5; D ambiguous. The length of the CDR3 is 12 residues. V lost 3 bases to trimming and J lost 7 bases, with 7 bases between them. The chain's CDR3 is CASSLGQQPQHF. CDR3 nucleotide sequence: TGTGCCAGCAGTTTGGGCCAGCAGCCCCAGCATTTT.

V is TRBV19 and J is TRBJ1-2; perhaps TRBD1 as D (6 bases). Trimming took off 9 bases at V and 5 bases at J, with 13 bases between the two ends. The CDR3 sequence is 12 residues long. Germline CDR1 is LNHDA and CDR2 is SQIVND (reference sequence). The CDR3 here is CASWTELYGYTF. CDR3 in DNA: TGTGCCAGCTGGACAGAGTTATATGGCTACACCTTC.